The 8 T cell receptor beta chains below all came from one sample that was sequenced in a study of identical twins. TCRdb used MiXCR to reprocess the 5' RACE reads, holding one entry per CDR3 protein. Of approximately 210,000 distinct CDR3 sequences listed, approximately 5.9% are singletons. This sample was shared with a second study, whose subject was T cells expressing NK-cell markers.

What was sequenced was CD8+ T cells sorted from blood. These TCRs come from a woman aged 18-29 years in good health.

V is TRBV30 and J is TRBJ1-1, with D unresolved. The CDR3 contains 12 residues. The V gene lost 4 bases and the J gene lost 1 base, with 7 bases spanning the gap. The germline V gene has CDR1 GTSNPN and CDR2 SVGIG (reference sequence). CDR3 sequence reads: CAWNVGNTEAFF. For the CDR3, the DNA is TGTGCCTGGAATGTTGGGAACACTGAAGCTTTCTTT.

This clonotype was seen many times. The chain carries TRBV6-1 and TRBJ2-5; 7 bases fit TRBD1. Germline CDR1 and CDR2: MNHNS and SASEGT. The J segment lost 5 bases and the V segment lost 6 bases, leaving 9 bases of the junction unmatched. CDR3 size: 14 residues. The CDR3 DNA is TGTGCCAGCAGCCTACAGGGGTCGGGGGAGACCCAGTACTTC. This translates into CASSLQGSGETQYF.

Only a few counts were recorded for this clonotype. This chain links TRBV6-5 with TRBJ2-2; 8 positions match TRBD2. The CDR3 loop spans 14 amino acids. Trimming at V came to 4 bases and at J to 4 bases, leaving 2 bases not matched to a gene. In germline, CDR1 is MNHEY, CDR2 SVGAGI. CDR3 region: CASSWLAGTGELFF. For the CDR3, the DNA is TGTGCCAGCAGTTGGCTAGCGGGCACCGGGGAGCTGTTTTTT.

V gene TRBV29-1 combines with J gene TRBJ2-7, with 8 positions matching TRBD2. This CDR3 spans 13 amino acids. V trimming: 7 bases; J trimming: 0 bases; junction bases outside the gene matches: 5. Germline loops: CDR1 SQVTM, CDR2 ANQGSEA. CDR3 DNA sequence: TGCAGCGCCCAAAGCGGGAGCTCCTACGAGCAGTACTTC. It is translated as CSAQSGSSYEQYF.

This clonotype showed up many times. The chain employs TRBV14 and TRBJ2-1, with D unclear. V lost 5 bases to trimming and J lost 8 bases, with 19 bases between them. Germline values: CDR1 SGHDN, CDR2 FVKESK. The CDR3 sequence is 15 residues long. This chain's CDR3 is CASSYDETPWDEQFF. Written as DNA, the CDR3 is TGTGCCAGCAGCTACGACGAGACACCCTGGGATGAGCAGTTCTTC.

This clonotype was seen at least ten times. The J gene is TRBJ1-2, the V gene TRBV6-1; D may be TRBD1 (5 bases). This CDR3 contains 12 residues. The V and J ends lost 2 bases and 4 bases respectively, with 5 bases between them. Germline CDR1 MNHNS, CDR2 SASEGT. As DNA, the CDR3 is TGTGCCAGCAGTGAAACAGGCTATGGCTACACCTTC. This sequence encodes CASSETGYGYTF.

CDR3 DNA: TGTGCCAGCAGCCGGCGGGGGCTTCACTATGGCTACACCTTC. This encodes CASSRRGLHYGYTF. V and J are TRBV27 and TRBJ1-2; perhaps TRBD1 as D (6 bases). This CDR3 region has 14 residues. CDR1 and CDR2 from the germline V gene are MNHEY and SMNVEV (reference sequence). Trimming stripped 6 bases from V and 3 bases from J, with 14 bases between.

The CDR3 DNA reads as TGTGCCAGCAGCGGCCGATCAGGCACCTACGAGCAGTACTTC. This sequence encodes CASSGRSGTYEQYF. The chain links TRBV11-3 to TRBJ2-7; no firm D call. Looked up from germline, CDR1 is SGHNT and CDR2 is YENEEA. Trimming pared 5 bases from V and 2 bases from J, leaving 13 bases between. CDR3 length: 14 amino acids.